The rows below give T cell receptor beta chains drawn from one sample of a study of chemoradiotherapy in HPV16-positive cancers. TCRdb keeps only in-frame clones here, not all; method: immunoSEQ multiplex PCR. The sample yields 20,000 to 25,000 clones, roughly 90% seen once. The source was blood, collected from a patient who underwent chemoradiotherapy. Every receptor here comes from a human donor with HPV-associated anogenital cancer. The CDR3 runs from the conserved cysteine through the conserved F or W. Fields, in order: clone size, J gene, D gene, V gene, CDR3 protein, CDR3 DNA. D genes are given only for firm matches. A clone size is listed for some rows: how often the clone was seen (once, few, many), or a class if it is expanded.

NA,TRBJ2-7,NA,TRBV6-4,CASSARGGAEQYF,TGTGCCAGCAGTGCCAGAGGCGGGGCCGAGCAGTACTTC
NA,TRBJ1-4,TRBD1,TRBV5-4,CASSEGTVNEKLFF,TGTGCCAGCAGCGAAGGGACAGTTAATGAAAAACTGTTTTTT
NA,TRBJ2-2,NA,TRBV9,CASSVEGGLNTGELFF,TGTGCCAGCAGCGTAGAAGGGGGGCTGAACACCGGGGAGCTGTTTTTT
large,TRBJ2-7,NA,TRBV5-5,CASSPAPTEFYEQYF,TGTGCCAGCAGCCCTGCCCCGACAGAGTTCTACGAGCAGTACTTC
NA,TRBJ1-1,NA,TRBV4-1,CASSIGGEAFF,TGCGCCAGCAGCATTGGGGGTGAAGCTTTCTTT
NA,TRBJ2-5,NA,TRBV11-2,CASSLGGRETQYF,TGTGCCAGCAGCTTAGGTGGACGAGAGACCCAGTACTTC
NA,TRBJ2-7,TRBD1,TRBV2,CASSESLFRGSAEQYF,TGTGCCAGCAGTGAAAGCCTCTTCAGGGGGTCAGCCGAGCAGTACTTC
NA,TRBJ2-2,NA,TRBV19,CASSNMPRVAGELFF,TGTGCCAGTAGTAACATGCCCAGGGTGGCCGGGGAGCTGTTTTTT
NA,TRBJ1-1,NA,TRBV14,CASSQDFFGRTEAFF,TGTGCCAGCAGCCAAGATTTTTTCGGGAGGACTGAAGCTTTCTTT
NA,TRBJ1-2,TRBD1,TRBV11-2,CASSLGKDRVEGYTF,TGTGCCAGCAGCTTAGGAAAGGACAGGGTGGAAGGCTACACCTTC
NA,TRBJ2-1,TRBD1,TRBV7-7,CASSLAGVGQDPYNEQFF,TGTGCCAGCAGCTTAGCTGGGGTCGGACAGGATCCCTACAATGAGCAGTTCTTC
NA,TRBJ2-1,NA,TRBV7-9,CASSPTGGRSPEQFF,TGTGCCAGCAGCCCGACGGGGGGCCGGTCTCCTGAGCAGTTCTTC
NA,TRBJ1-6,TRBD1,TRBV5-4,CASSRDRGDSPLHF,TGTGCCAGCAGTAGGGACAGGGGCGATTCACCCCTCCACTTT
once,TRBJ1-4,NA,TRBV6-6,CASSYSIRETNEKLFF,TGTGCCAGCAGTTACTCGATCAGGGAAACTAATGAAAAACTGTTTTTT
NA,TRBJ2-7,NA,TRBV11-3,CASSNRERTRDEQYF,TGTGCCAGCAGCAACAGGGAGAGGACTAGGGACGAGCAGTACTTC
NA,TRBJ1-1,TRBD1,TRBV30,CAWSSLRTGGRAEAFF,TGTGCCTGGAGTAGTCTAAGAACAGGGGGCCGGGCTGAAGCTTTCTTT